This is a list of T cell receptor beta chains from one sample in a study of cytomegalovirus exposure and HLA in healthy donors. Using immunoSEQ multiplex PCR, the repertoire was profiled, and TCRdb retains in-frame clones only, with some absent. The repertoire holds around 130,000 clones, with approximately 85% as singletons. What was sequenced was PBMCs. All receptors come from a boy aged 5-17 years in good health and CMV-seronegative. Both conserved end residues are part of each CDR3. For some rows the clone size is stated as once, few or many, or as a class when expanded; others skip it.

j_call	clone_size	v_call	cdr3_aa
TRBJ2-7	NA	TRBV2	CASVRGLAQYF
TRBJ1-3	NA	TRBV29-1	CSVRDTNSGNTIYF
NA	once	TRBV7-8	CASSSWTSGDEYEQYF
TRBJ1-2	NA	TRBV4-3	CASSQEAGAYGYTF
TRBJ1-1	NA	TRBV30	CAWSLDRLNTEAFF
TRBJ2-1	NA	TRBV4-1	CASSHEPASNEQFF
TRBJ2-2	NA	TRBV5-1	CASRVRGKNTGELFF
TRBJ2-7	NA	TRBV27	CASSQGSSYEQYF
TRBJ1-5	NA	TRBV30	CAWSAPDRTNQPQHF
TRBJ1-1	NA	TRBV2	CASSEQKDGTEAFF
TRBJ2-5	NA	TRBV7-8	CASSPRGAEQYF
TRBJ1-6	NA	TRBV27	CASSFSGQGRGPLHF
TRBJ1-5	NA	TRBV7-8	CASSFQGAWNQPQHF
TRBJ2-7	NA	TRBV5-1	CASRKGQGYEQYF
TRBJ2-2	NA	TRBV2	CASSDPGAGGELFF
TRBJ2-3	NA	TRBV7-8	CASSLGLREDTQYF
TRBJ1-1	once	TRBV5-1	CASSLAQAKGTEAFF
TRBJ2-2	NA	TRBV11-2	CASRWTGQNTGELFF
TRBJ1-1	NA	TRBV18	CASSHRGRVTEAFF
TRBJ1-1	few	TRBV4-2	CASSQDQGANTEAFF
TRBJ2-1	NA	TRBV15	CATSRGVSRDEQFF
TRBJ2-1	NA	TRBV4-1	CASSQADRDYYNEQFF
TRBJ1-4	few	TRBV4-3	CASADRRTTNEKLFF
TRBJ1-4	NA	TRBV30	CAWSKETGALNEKLFF
TRBJ1-6	NA	TRBV7-8	CASSLVDRGYSPLHF
TRBJ1-5	once	TRBV30	CAWSPRGKANQPQHF
TRBJ1-1	NA	TRBV18	CASSLGQGNTEAFF
TRBJ2-1	NA	TRBV30	CAREDGRNEQFF
TRBJ2-2	NA	TRBV7-2	CASSSKRWGQPNTGELFF